Below, 15 T cell receptor beta chains from the same sample are listed, as sequenced in a study of T cell changes during pregnancy in multiple sclerosis. Some clones are missing from TCRdb's copy, which holds only in-frame ones; the method was immunoSEQ multiplex PCR. The sample includes about 48,000 clones, 92% of them seen just once. The specimen was CD4+ T cells from peripheral blood mononuclear cells, collected in the third trimester of pregnancy. Every receptor here comes from a female donor with multiple sclerosis, enrolled in a pregnancy study.

The chain recombines TRBV18 with TRBJ1-2, with D uncertain. The CDR3 contains 12 residues. V dropped 5 bases and J dropped 4 bases, with 8 bases sitting between them. Per the germline V gene, CDR1 is KGHSH and CDR2 is LQKENI. The CDR3 region is CASSYGGYGYTF. CDR3 coding DNA: TGTGCCAGCTCATACGGTGGCTATGGCTACACCTTC.

V usage is TRBV27 and J usage is TRBJ1-5, with D unclear. This CDR3 comprises 11 residues. Germline V CDR1 and CDR2: MNHEY, SMNVEV (reference sequence). V lost 8 bases, J lost 7 bases, and 9 bases lay in between. CDR3 sequence: CASRGGQPQHF. For the CDR3, the DNA is TGTGCCAGCCGTGGCGGCCAGCCCCAGCATTTT.

The rearrangement uses TRBV7-9 and TRBJ1-2, with a tentative D call TRBD1 (6 bases). V lost 2 bases and J 0 bases, leaving 19 bases between the germline ends. Germline CDR1 SEHNR, CDR2 FQNEAQ (reference sequence). This CDR3 comprises 18 residues. The CDR3 sequence is CASSLSWARGEANYGYTF. Written as DNA, the CDR3 is TGTGCCAGCAGCTTAAGTTGGGCCAGGGGAGAAGCTAACTATGGCTACACCTTC. The full variable domain, completed using reference TRBV7-9 and TRBJ1-2, is DTGVSQNPRHKITKRGQNVTFRCDPISEHNRLYWYRQTLGQGPEFLTYFQNEAQLEKSRLLSDRFSAERPKGSFSTLEIQRTEQGDSAMYLCASSLSWARGEANYGYTFGSGTRLTVV.

This clone showed up just once. The chain is built from TRBV9 and TRBJ2-7; possible D gene TRBD2, 6 bases. CDR1 is SGDLS and CDR2 is YYNGEE in the germline V gene. The CDR3 has 15 residues. The germline V and J ends were trimmed by 0 bases and 3 bases, with 13 bases remaining between them. CDR3 nucleotides: TGTGCCAGCAGCGTAGACGGCGGGGCTTTCTACGAGCAGTACTTC. It yields the protein CASSVDGGAFYEQYF. Drawing the rest from reference TRBV9 and TRBJ2-7, the complete variable domain is DSGVTQTPKHLITATGQRVTLRCSPRSGDLSVYWYQQSLDQGLQFLIQYYNGEERAKGNILERFSAQQFPDLHSELNLSSLELGDSALYFCASSVDGGAFYEQYFGPGTRLTVT.

The rearrangement joins TRBV29-1 to TRBJ2-7; no definite D call. Germline V gene lookup returns CDR1 SQVTM and CDR2 ANQGSEA. V was clipped by 3 bases and J by 0 bases, with 15 bases between them. This CDR3 contains 15 residues. For the CDR3, the DNA is TGCAGCGTTGATGTGCCGAGCGTGTACTCCTACGAGCAGTACTTC. This codes for CSVDVPSVYSYEQYF.

This clone was counted a single time. The rearrangement joins TRBV7-3 to TRBJ2-1, with TRBD2 matching over 12 bases. Trimming took 5 bases from V and 5 from J; bases not matched to a gene: 7. The CDR3 is 16 amino acids. Germline V lookup: CDR1 SGHTA, CDR2 FQGTGA. The CDR3 DNA reads as TGTGCCAGCAGCCGGGCTAGCGGGGGGGCGGACAATGAGCAGTTCTTC. Its translation is CASSRASGGADNEQFF.

The chain recombines TRBV7-6 with TRBJ2-7, with D possibly TRBD1 on 8 matching bases. CDR1 SGHVS and CDR2 FNYEAQ come from the germline V gene. CDR3 size: 11 residues. CDR3 sequence: CASSGGDRGKV. In DNA form, the CDR3 reads TGTGCCAGCTCGGGGGGTGACAGGGGCAAAGTC.

The chain has TRBV6-5 and TRBJ1-5, with D unresolved. Germline assignment: CDR1 MNHEY and CDR2 SVGAGI. V lost 6 bases and J 0 bases, leaving 9 bases between the germline ends. CDR3 length equals 14 residues. For the CDR3, the DNA is TGTGCCAGCAGCCGGGTCCTTAGCAATCAGCCCCAGCATTTT. Its protein product is CASSRVLSNQPQHF.

The rearrangement links TRBV27 to TRBJ1-5; D unclear. Per the germline V gene, CDR1 is MNHEY and CDR2 is SMNVEV (reference sequence). CDR3 length equals 13 residues. The V end was cut by 6 bases, the J end by 2 bases, with 8 bases between. The CDR3 DNA reads TGTGCCAGCAGGATTAGAGGCAATCAGCCCCAGCATTTT. This encodes CASRIRGNQPQHF.

The rearrangement joins TRBV6-6 to TRBJ1-2; TRBD1 matches 7 bases. The CDR3 extends over 13 amino acids. CDR1 and CDR2 from the germline V gene are MNHNY and SVGAGI (reference sequence). The V segment lost 6 bases and the J segment 4 bases; nucleotides outside the gene matches: 5. Written as DNA, the CDR3 is TGTGCCAGCAGGCCGGGACAGTCCTATGGCTACACCTTC. It is translated as CASRPGQSYGYTF.

The chain has TRBV10-3 and TRBJ1-1; 8 bases map to TRBD1. The CDR3 sequence is 14 residues long. Germline CDR1 ENHRY, CDR2 SYGVKD. J was trimmed by 5 bases and V by 1 base; bases with no gene match: 3. CDR3 region: CAISEFDRGTEAFF. CDR3 DNA: TGTGCCATCAGTGAGTTCGACAGGGGAACTGAAGCTTTCTTT.

The chain carries TRBV7-8 and TRBJ2-4; 7 nucleotides agree with TRBD1. The CDR3 sequence is 14 residues long. The germline V gene encodes CDR1 SGHVS and CDR2 FQNEAQ. The V and J ends lost 1 base and 8 bases, in that order; junction bases with no gene match: 5. The CDR3, as DNA: TGTGCCAGCAGCTTAGGACAGGGTATGGACATTCAGTACTTC. It specifies CASSLGQGMDIQYF.

This clone was seen a single time. The chain is built from TRBV19 and TRBJ1-1; D is possibly TRBD1 (6 bases). The CDR3 is made up of 15 amino acids. Looked up from germline, CDR1 is LNHDA and CDR2 is SQIVND (reference sequence). Trimming stripped 6 bases from V and 0 bases from J, with 14 bases between. This CDR3 reads CASSRTDRMNTEAFF. The CDR3 DNA is TGTGCCAGTAGCCGGACAGACAGAATGAACACTGAAGCTTTCTTT.

This clone has only one observation. The chain joins TRBV6-1 to TRBJ1-1; no definite D call. CDR1 MNHNS and CDR2 SASEGT come from the germline V gene. The V and J ends lost 4 bases and 0 bases respectively, with 12 bases between them. There are 15 residues in the CDR3. Written as DNA, the CDR3 is TGTGCCAGCAGTGCTACGGTCGCGATGAACACTGAAGCTTTCTTT. Encoded protein: CASSATVAMNTEAFF.

This chain connects TRBV12-5 to TRBJ2-4; no firm D call. Germline V gene lookup returns CDR1 LGHNT and CDR2 FRNRAP. CDR3 length: 14 amino acids. Trimming left V 2 bases short and J 8 bases short, with 13 bases between. DNA of the CDR3: TGTGCTAGTGGTTTGTCCTTTGGTGGAGACATTCAGTACTTC. This translates into CASGLSFGGDIQYF.